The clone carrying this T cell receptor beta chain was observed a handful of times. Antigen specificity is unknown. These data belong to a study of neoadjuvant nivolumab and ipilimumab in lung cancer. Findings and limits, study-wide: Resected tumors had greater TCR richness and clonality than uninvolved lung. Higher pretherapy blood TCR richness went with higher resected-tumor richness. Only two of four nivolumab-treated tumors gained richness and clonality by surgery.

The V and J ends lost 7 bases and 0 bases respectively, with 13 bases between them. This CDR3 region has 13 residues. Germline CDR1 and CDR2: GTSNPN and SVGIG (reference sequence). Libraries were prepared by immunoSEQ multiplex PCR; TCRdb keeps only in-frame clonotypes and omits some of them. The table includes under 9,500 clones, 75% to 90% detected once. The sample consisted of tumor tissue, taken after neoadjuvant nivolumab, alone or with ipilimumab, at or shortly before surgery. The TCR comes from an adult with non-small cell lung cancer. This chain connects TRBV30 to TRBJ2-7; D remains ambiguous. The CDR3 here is CASKDRDSYEQYF. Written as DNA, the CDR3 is TGTGCCTCGAAGGACCGCGACTCCTACGAGCAGTACTTC.